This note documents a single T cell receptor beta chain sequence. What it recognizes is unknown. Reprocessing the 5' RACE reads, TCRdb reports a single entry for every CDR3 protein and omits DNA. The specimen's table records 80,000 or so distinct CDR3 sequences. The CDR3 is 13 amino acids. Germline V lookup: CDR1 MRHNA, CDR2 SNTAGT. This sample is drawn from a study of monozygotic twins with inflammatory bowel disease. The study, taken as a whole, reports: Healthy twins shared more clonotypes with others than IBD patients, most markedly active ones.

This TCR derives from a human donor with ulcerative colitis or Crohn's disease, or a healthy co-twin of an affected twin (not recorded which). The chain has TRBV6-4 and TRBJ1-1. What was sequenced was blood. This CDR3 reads CASSVNRNTEAFF.